This T cell receptor beta chain originates from a study of human T cells and chemical hapten exposure. Time point specified: healthy volunteer bleed at 2 weeks. It was from unfractionated whole blood that total RNA was extracted. MiXCR, run by TCRdb on the RACE reads, gives a single entry per CDR3 protein. The table records about 130,000 distinct CDR3 sequences, approximately 9.1% of them present only once. V lost 5 bases, J lost 0 bases, and 11 bases stayed unmatched. CDR1 is SGHTA and CDR2 is FQGNSA in the germline V gene. CDR3 length equals 17 residues. This clonotype was detected ten times or more.

The chain uses TRBV7-2 and TRBJ1-1; 8 nucleotides line up with TRBD1. The sequencing sample was made of whole blood. The sequence was obtained from a male donor in good health. Some clones in this sample may be carry-over from other donors' samples. The CDR3 region is CASSQKALQGVNTEAFF. The CDR3 DNA is TGTGCCAGCAGCCAAAAGGCCCTACAGGGGGTGAACACTGAAGCTTTCTTT.